This T cell receptor beta chain was identified during a study of blood T cells in healthy people across ages. Alongside a J-beta primer mix, a sample-barcoded 5' primer served in a second PCR lasting roughly 6 to 11 cycles. Each cDNA molecule carried a tag from a template-switch adaptor that contained 12 random nucleotides. CDR3-containing paired-end reads numbered at least 2.5 million in each sample. One entry per CDR3 protein results from TCRdb running MiXCR on the 5' RACE reads. The data contain 1.5 million to 2 million distinct CDR3 sequences, under 30% of them singletons. V was clipped by 2 bases and J by 2 bases, with 8 bases between them. CDR1 and CDR2 (germline): SQVTM, ANQGSEA. The CDR3 covers 13 residues. This clonotype occurred many times.

The receptor's source is a woman aged 25 to 39 in good health. Sequenced material: blood. The rearrangement links TRBV29-1 to TRBJ2-3; the D is unclear. CDR3 DNA: TGCAGCGTTGAACGCGGCCTCACAGATACGCAGTATTTT. It yields the protein CSVERGLTDTQYF.